This T cell receptor beta chain was obtained from a study of shared clonotypes between healthy human individuals. Study at large: Donors had three CD4 naive, three CD4 memory, two CD8 naive and one CD8 memory plate apiece.

Points on this clone: Its target is not known. Other nucleotide sequences in the sample specify the same CDR3.

This table comes from immunoSEQ multiplex PCR, and its TCRdb copy is limited to in-frame clones, with some not included. The repertoire has approximately 2,000,000 clones, about 94% of them found once; the top ten carry more than 1.5%. Points from the study as a whole: Of the naive CD4 clonotypes, roughly 5% were shared across a few donors. A small donor pool kept down the genetic and exposure-history diversity that was represented.

The CDR3 covers 14 residues. Germline V gives CDR1 MNHEY, CDR2 SVGAGI. V gave up 2 bases and J gave up 4 bases; unmatched junction bases: 0. CD45RO negativity and positive selection for CCR7 defined naive CD8 cells, a population that excluded terminally differentiated effector memory CD45RA+ cells. Sequenced sample: naive CD8+ T cells from PBMCs. The TCR was taken from a young man in good health. Some clones in this sample may be carry-over from other donors' samples. J is TRBJ1-5 and V is TRBV6-5, with 9 positions matching TRBD1. CDR3 amino acids: CASSYDRGNQPQHF. CDR3 DNA sequence: TGTGCCAGCAGTTACGACAGGGGGAATCAGCCCCAGCATTTT.